The clone carrying this T cell receptor beta chain was counted only a few times. Its antigen is unidentified. This sample is part of a study of post-analysis software for immune sequencing data. Study-level points and caveats: F measure clustering grouped samples strongly by preparation batch. Included in a set of a few TRBV segments more frequent in patients than controls were TRBV5-6, TRBV5-1 and TRBV20-1. Controls' normalized Chao1 diversity significantly exceeded that of multiple sclerosis patients.

Germline V gene sequence: CDR1 ENHRY, CDR2 SYGVKD. V was shortened by 7 bases and J by 1 base, with 10 bases between the two germline ends. This CDR3 is built from 13 residues. The TCR beta cDNA libraries carried unique molecular identifiers. MiXCR was run by TCRdb on the PCR reads, yielding one entry per CDR3 protein. Of approximately 570,000 distinct CDR3 sequences detected, roughly two fifths appear once; the ten largest clones hold about 1.5%. The chain links TRBV10-3 to TRBJ1-1, with D perhaps TRBD1 (6 bases). The clonotype comes from a girl under 18 with multiple sclerosis. Sequenced: blood. CDR3 protein: CAITDRSNTEAFF. The CDR3 DNA reads as TGTGCCATCACCGACAGGTCGAACACTGAAGCTTTCTTT.